This is a list of T cell receptor beta chains from one sample in a study of T cell responses to AZD1222 COVID-19 vaccine. Profiled with immunoSEQ multiplex PCR; TCRdb holds only in-frame clones, not every one. Found here are approximately 130,000 clones, more than 85% of them singletons; the top ten hold around 10%. Source: peripheral blood, taken on day 0 of MenACWY control vaccination. Receptors originate from an adult in good health. The CDR3 runs from the conserved cysteine through the conserved F or W. Each record gives: V gene, clone size, D gene, J gene, CDR3 protein, CDR3 DNA. A D gene is named only where the DNA matches it firmly. Where a row states a size, it is once, few, many or the class of an expanded clone; other rows omit it.

v_call: TRBV6-5; clone_size: once; d_call: NA; j_call: TRBJ1-1; cdr3_aa: CASSYRGNTEAFF; cdr3_nt: TGTGCCAGCAGTTACCGCGGAAACACTGAAGCTTTCTTT
v_call: TRBV7-6; clone_size: NA; d_call: TRBD1; j_call: TRBJ2-2; cdr3_aa: CASSQGVGTITGELFF; cdr3_nt: TGTGCCAGCAGCCAGGGGGTGGGGACGATCACCGGGGAGCTGTTTTTT
v_call: TRBV6-5; clone_size: NA; d_call: NA; j_call: TRBJ1-4; cdr3_aa: CASSSGGSGEKLFF; cdr3_nt: TGTGCCAGCAGCTCGGGGGGCAGTGGGGAAAAACTGTTTTTT
v_call: TRBV6-2/TRBV6-3; clone_size: NA; d_call: TRBD2; j_call: TRBJ2-1; cdr3_aa: CASSYGGLASSYNEQFF; cdr3_nt: TGTGCCAGCAGTTACGGGGGACTAGCGAGCTCCTACAATGAGCAGTTCTTC
v_call: TRBV29-1; clone_size: NA; d_call: NA; j_call: TRBJ1-1; cdr3_aa: CSVLKTGNTEAFF; cdr3_nt: TGCAGCGTTCTAAAAACGGGGAACACTGAAGCTTTCTTT
v_call: TRBV5-1; clone_size: NA; d_call: NA; j_call: TRBJ2-1; cdr3_aa: CASSLRSSYNEQFF; cdr3_nt: TGCGCCAGCAGCTTACGGTCTTCCTACAATGAGCAGTTCTTC
v_call: TRBV11-3; clone_size: NA; d_call: TRBD1; j_call: TRBJ1-5; cdr3_aa: CASSLDGTDSNQPQHF; cdr3_nt: TGTGCCAGCAGCTTAGATGGGACAGATAGCAATCAGCCCCAGCATTTT
v_call: TRBV9; clone_size: once; d_call: TRBD1; j_call: TRBJ1-2; cdr3_aa: CASSPPGDSGILGYTF; cdr3_nt: TGTGCCAGCAGCCCCCCCGGGGACAGTGGGATTCTGGGCTACACCTTC
v_call: TRBV9; clone_size: NA; d_call: TRBD1; j_call: TRBJ1-4; cdr3_aa: CASSRQGEEKLFF; cdr3_nt: TGTGCCAGCAGCCGTCAGGGGGAAGAAAAACTGTTTTTT
v_call: TRBV7-6; clone_size: NA; d_call: NA; j_call: TRBJ1-4; cdr3_aa: CASSGGHEKLFF; cdr3_nt: TGTGCCAGCAGCGGGGGGCATGAAAAACTGTTTTTT
v_call: TRBV19; clone_size: NA; d_call: NA; j_call: TRBJ1-2; cdr3_aa: CASSITGNYGYTF; cdr3_nt: TGTGCCAGTAGTATTACAGGGAACTATGGCTACACCTTC
v_call: TRBV12-3/TRBV12-4; clone_size: NA; d_call: NA; j_call: TRBJ2-7; cdr3_aa: CASSLWPTYEQYF; cdr3_nt: TGTGCCAGCAGTTTGTGGCCCACCTACGAGCAGTACTTC
v_call: TRBV7-9; clone_size: NA; d_call: NA; j_call: TRBJ2-1; cdr3_aa: CASSLGEPEQFF; cdr3_nt: TGTGCCAGCAGCTTAGGGGAGCCTGAGCAGTTCTTC
v_call: TRBV2; clone_size: NA; d_call: NA; j_call: TRBJ1-1; cdr3_aa: CASSGLNTEAFF; cdr3_nt: TGTGCCAGCAGTGGACTGAACACTGAAGCTTTCTTT
v_call: TRBV6-5; clone_size: few; d_call: NA; j_call: TRBJ1-6; cdr3_aa: CASGSSYNSPLHF; cdr3_nt: TGTGCCAGCGGGAGCTCCTATAATTCACCCCTCCACTTT
v_call: TRBV27; clone_size: NA; d_call: TRBD1; j_call: TRBJ1-5; cdr3_aa: CASSPAGTGLEGGFQPQHF; cdr3_nt: TGTGCCAGCAGCCCCGCCGGGACAGGCCTAGAAGGAGGGTTTCAGCCCCAGCATTTT
v_call: TRBV6-2/TRBV6-3; clone_size: once; d_call: NA; j_call: TRBJ2-7; cdr3_aa: CASSYGVTNSYEQYF; cdr3_nt: TGTGCCAGCAGTTACGGGGTAACCAACTCCTACGAGCAGTACTTC
v_call: TRBV6-4; clone_size: NA; d_call: TRBD1; j_call: TRBJ2-5; cdr3_aa: CASSDLPGQGPETQYF; cdr3_nt: TGTGCCAGCAGTGACCTCCCGGGACAGGGGCCCGAGACCCAGTACTTC
v_call: TRBV9; clone_size: NA; d_call: NA; j_call: TRBJ2-1; cdr3_aa: CASSDGTYNEQFF; cdr3_nt: TGTGCCAGCAGTGACGGGACTTACAATGAGCAGTTCTTC
v_call: TRBV7-9; clone_size: NA; d_call: NA; j_call: TRBJ1-4; cdr3_aa: CASTQGRGADDEKLFF; cdr3_nt: TGTGCCAGCACCCAGGGAAGGGGCGCGGACGATGAAAAACTGTTTTTT
v_call: TRBV15; clone_size: NA; d_call: NA; j_call: TRBJ1-5; cdr3_aa: CATSRGGPASQPQHF; cdr3_nt: TGTGCCACCAGCAGAGGGGGCCCAGCAAGCCAGCCCCAGCATTTT
v_call: TRBV27; clone_size: NA; d_call: NA; j_call: TRBJ2-5; cdr3_aa: CASSSAPGAPRETQYF; cdr3_nt: TGTGCCAGCAGTTCGGCCCCGGGGGCACCAAGAGAGACCCAGTACTTC
v_call: TRBV4-1; clone_size: NA; d_call: TRBD1; j_call: TRBJ1-2; cdr3_aa: CASSQDAPTGFSGYTF; cdr3_nt: TGCGCCAGCAGCCAAGATGCCCCGACAGGGTTTAGTGGCTACACCTTC
v_call: TRBV7-9; clone_size: NA; d_call: NA; j_call: TRBJ2-3; cdr3_aa: CASSLEGGTDTQYF; cdr3_nt: TGTGCCAGCAGCCTCGAGGGGGGGACAGATACGCAGTATTTT
v_call: TRBV28; clone_size: NA; d_call: TRBD1; j_call: TRBJ1-2; cdr3_aa: CASSPSGTASLYGYTF; cdr3_nt: TGTGCCAGCAGTCCCTCCGGGACAGCCTCCCTCTATGGCTACACCTTC
v_call: TRBV4-3; clone_size: NA; d_call: NA; j_call: TRBJ2-6; cdr3_aa: CASSQDGSSGANVLTF; cdr3_nt: TGCGCCAGCAGCCAAGACGGGAGCTCTGGGGCCAACGTCCTGACTTTC
v_call: TRBV19; clone_size: NA; d_call: NA; j_call: TRBJ1-2; cdr3_aa: CASSIPLRAGYGYTF; cdr3_nt: TGTGCCAGTAGTATACCCCTCAGGGCGGGCTATGGCTACACCTTC
v_call: TRBV3-1/TRBV3-2; clone_size: NA; d_call: TRBD1; j_call: TRBJ1-1; cdr3_aa: CASSRGQGMNTEAFF; cdr3_nt: TGTGCCAGCAGCCGCGGACAGGGGATGAACACTGAAGCTTTCTTT
v_call: TRBV9; clone_size: few; d_call: NA; j_call: TRBJ2-1; cdr3_aa: CASSVAGESNEQFF; cdr3_nt: TGTGCCAGCAGCGTGGCCGGCGAGTCCAATGAGCAGTTCTTC
v_call: TRBV4-3; clone_size: NA; d_call: NA; j_call: TRBJ2-7; cdr3_aa: CASSQELPGLVAYEQYF; cdr3_nt: TGCGCCAGCAGCCAAGAACTCCCGGGACTTGTTGCCTACGAGCAGTACTTC
v_call: TRBV4-1; clone_size: NA; d_call: NA; j_call: TRBJ2-7; cdr3_aa: CASSRSSYEQYF; cdr3_nt: TGCGCCAGCAGCCGTAGCTCCTACGAGCAGTACTTC
v_call: TRBV3-1/TRBV3-2; clone_size: once; d_call: NA; j_call: TRBJ1-4; cdr3_aa: CASSQYRPETNEKLFF; cdr3_nt: TGTGCCAGCAGCCAATATCGGCCAGAAACTAATGAAAAACTGTTTTTT
v_call: TRBV11-1; clone_size: NA; d_call: NA; j_call: TRBJ1-3; cdr3_aa: CASSFENGNTIYF; cdr3_nt: TGTGCCAGCAGCTTCGAAAACGGAAACACCATATATTTT
v_call: TRBV5-5; clone_size: NA; d_call: TRBD2; j_call: TRBJ2-5; cdr3_aa: CASSRGGTSGLRVGETQYF; cdr3_nt: TGTGCCAGCAGCCGCGGGGGGACTAGCGGTCTTCGAGTTGGGGAGACCCAGTACTTC